This record looks at one T cell receptor beta chain sequence and its context. This sample was included in a study of blood T cell repertoires in COVID-19. Study overall: In each case, the material was cDNA or gDNA derived from T cells, B-cell-depleted T cells, or PBMCs.

The V gene lost 5 bases and the J gene lost 2 bases, with 13 bases spanning the gap. This CDR3 contains 15 residues. Germline CDR1 SGHVS, CDR2 FQNEAQ. As handled by the study authors: Amplification from reference gene primers served as the basis for estimated nucleated cell counts. The repertoire was sequenced with immunoSEQ multiplex PCR; TCRdb's copy has only in-frame clones and lacks some. V and J calls and clone size are as listed in that table; D and trimming were resolved from the DNA. The sample records about 160,000 clones, approximately 86% being singletons. This clonotype originated in an elderly man with COVID-19, enrolled during active disease. The V gene is TRBV7-8, the J gene TRBJ1-3; D possibly corresponds to TRBD1 (6 bases). The sequenced sample was peripheral blood. In nucleotides, the CDR3 is TGTGCCAGCAGCCGAGAAACAGGGACTGGAAACACCATATATTTT. Protein: CASSRETGTGNTIYF.